Sequencing of this T cell receptor (beta chain) was carried out in a study of T cell repertoires in cytomegalovirus infection. Deletions cut 2 bases from V and 5 bases from J, with 10 bases between. The CDR3 is 13 amino acids. Germline CDR1 SGHDT, CDR2 YYEEEE. One entry per CDR3 protein, called by TCRdb with MiXCR from the reads. The sample shows more than 650,000 distinct CDR3 sequences, roughly 36% of them seen only once. Material for sequencing was PBMCs. V is TRBV5-6 and J is TRBJ1-1, with a possible D match to TRBD1 (6 bases). The sequence came from a human donor in good health (CMV status not recorded). Some clones in this sample may be carry-over from other donors' samples. The CDR3 coding sequence is TGTGCCAGCAGCTTCGGGACAAGGACTGAAGCTTTCTTT. The encoded protein is CASSFGTRTEAFF.